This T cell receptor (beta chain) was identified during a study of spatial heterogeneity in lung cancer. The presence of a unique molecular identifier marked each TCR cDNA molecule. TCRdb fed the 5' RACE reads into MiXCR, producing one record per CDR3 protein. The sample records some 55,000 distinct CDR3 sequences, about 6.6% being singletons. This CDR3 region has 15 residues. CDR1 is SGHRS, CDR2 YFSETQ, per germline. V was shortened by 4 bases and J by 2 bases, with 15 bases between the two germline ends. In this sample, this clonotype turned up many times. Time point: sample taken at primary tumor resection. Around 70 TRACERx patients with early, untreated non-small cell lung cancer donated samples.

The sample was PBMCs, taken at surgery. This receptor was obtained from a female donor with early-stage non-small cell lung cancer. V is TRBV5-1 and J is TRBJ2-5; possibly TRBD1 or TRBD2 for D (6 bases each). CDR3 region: CASSASGAVQETQYF. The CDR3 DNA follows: TGCGCCAGCAGCGCCTCGGGGGCGGTACAAGAGACCCAGTACTTC.